The 10 T cell receptor beta chains reported below all come from one sample, sequenced in a study of memory CD4+ T cells and cytomegalovirus serostatus. The sort gate was single viable CD3+CD4+CD8-CD45RO+ cells for memory CD4+ T cells. Produced via immunoSEQ multiplex PCR; TCRdb's table is partial and in-frame only. This table has 55,000 to 75,000 clones, around 86% appearing once. Sequencing input: memory CD4+ T cells from blood. The receptors stem from an adult in good health and CMV-seronegative.

The chain has TRBV27 and TRBJ2-7, with a possible D match to TRBD2 (6 bases). This CDR3 region has 14 residues. The germline V gene encodes CDR1 MNHEY and CDR2 SMNVEV (reference sequence). Trimming cost V 3 bases and J 0 bases, with 9 bases left between them. CDR3 protein: CASSFVGSSYEQYF. Here the CDR3 DNA reads TGTGCCAGCAGTTTTGTCGGGAGCTCCTACGAGCAGTACTTC.

The rearrangement joins TRBV7-9 to TRBJ2-3, with TRBD2 matching 8 bases. From germline, CDR1 is SEHNR and CDR2 FQNEAQ (reference sequence). Trimming at V came to 5 bases and at J to 2 bases, leaving 3 bases not matched to a gene. The CDR3 extends over 14 amino acids. Written as DNA, the CDR3 is TGTGCCAGCAGCCCGACTAGCGTCACAGATACGCAGTATTTT. Residues: CASSPTSVTDTQYF. Using reference TRBV7-9 and TRBJ2-3 for the parts outside the CDR3, the full variable domain is DTGVSQNPRHKITKRGQNVTFRCDPISEHNRLYWYRQTLGQGPEFLTYFQNEAQLEKSRLLSDRFSAERPKGSFSTLEIQRTEQGDSAMYLCASSPTSVTDTQYFGPGTRLTVL.

The chain employs TRBV18 and TRBJ1-6, with 7 nucleotides matching TRBD1. This CDR3 is 14 amino acids long. CDR1 KGHSH and CDR2 LQKENI come from the germline V gene. Trimming took 3 bases from V and 10 from J; bases not matched to a gene: 6. CDR3 residues: CASSPTGERSPLHF. The CDR3 DNA reads TGTGCCAGCTCACCCACAGGGGAAAGGTCACCCCTCCACTTT.

Only a few counts were recorded for this clone. The V gene is TRBV25-1, the J gene TRBJ1-1; D unresolved. Germline lookup yields CDR1 MGHDK and CDR2 SYGVNS. Trimming took off 1 base at V and 3 bases at J, with 3 bases between the two ends. This CDR3 is built from 12 residues. CDR3 residues: CASSELDTEAFF. The CDR3 bases are TGTGCCAGCAGTGAATTGGACACTGAAGCTTTCTTT. The variable domain in full, completed from reference TRBV25-1 and TRBJ1-1, reads EADIYQTPRYLVIGTGKKITLECSQTMGHDKMYWYQQDPGMELHLIHYSYGVNSTEKGDLSSESTVSRIRTEHFPLTLESARPSHTSQYLCASSELDTEAFFGQGTRLTVV.

The chain has TRBV11-2 and TRBJ1-1, with D perhaps TRBD1 (6 bases). Trimming pared 6 bases from V and 1 base from J, leaving 12 bases between. CDR1 is SGHAT, CDR2 FQNNGV, per germline. The CDR3 sequence is 14 residues long. CDR3 nucleotide sequence: TGTGCCAGCAGACCAGGGGCGACGAACACTGAAGCTTTCTTT. Translation gives CASRPGATNTEAFF.

V is TRBV7-9 and J is TRBJ1-4, with TRBD1 matching 9 bases. V shed 5 bases, J shed 8 bases, and the junction held 15 bases outside the gene matches. The length of the CDR3 is 17 residues. Per germline, CDR1 SEHNR and CDR2 FQNEAQ (reference sequence). The chain's CDR3 is CASSPRGLQGAREKLFF. CDR3 coding DNA: TGTGCCAGCAGCCCTAGAGGCCTACAGGGGGCGCGAGAAAAACTGTTTTTT.

The gene calls are TRBV7-2 and TRBJ2-7; D perhaps matches TRBD2 (6 bases). V was clipped by 3 bases and J by 3 bases, with 12 bases between them. The V gene's germline CDR1 is SGHTA and CDR2 FQGNSA. The CDR3 totals 14 residues. CDR3 loop: CASSFGGGSYEQYF. The CDR3 nucleotides read TGTGCCAGCAGCTTTGGGGGAGGAAGCTACGAGCAGTACTTC.

The genes are TRBV5-1 and TRBJ1-5, with unresolved D. Germline CDR1 is SGHRS and CDR2 is YFSETQ. The CDR3 totals 15 residues. Deletions cut 0 bases from V and 2 bases from J, with 9 bases between. In DNA form, the CDR3 reads TGCGCCAGCAGCTTGGGGGGTTATGGCAATCAGCCCCAGCATTTT. Amino acids: CASSLGGYGNQPQHF.

This clone was seen just once. The genes are TRBV5-4 and TRBJ2-7; 8 positions match TRBD2. J gave up 6 bases and V 3 bases, and 14 bases lay outside the gene matches. This CDR3 spans 16 amino acids. In germline, CDR1 is SGHNT, CDR2 YYREEE (reference sequence). The CDR3 protein is CASSSGGGWRAGEQYF. CDR3 in DNA: TGTGCCAGCAGCTCCGGGGGGGGATGGAGGGCTGGCGAGCAGTACTTC.

The chain carries TRBV11-2 and TRBJ2-5; weak D call: TRBD2 (5 bases). CDR1 is SGHAT and CDR2 is FQNNGV in the germline V gene. Trimming removed 2 bases at V and 4 bases at J, with 17 bases between. The CDR3 extends over 16 amino acids. DNA for the CDR3: TGTGCCAGCAGCTTAATTGAGCGGTTAGTGAGAGAGACCCAGTACTTC. As protein: CASSLIERLVRETQYF.